These 25 T cell receptor beta chains were all obtained from the same sample, sequenced in a study of control samples from healthy donors and cancer patients. Assay used: immunoSEQ multiplex PCR; TCRdb lists only in-frame clones, some missing. The table lists tens of thousands of clones, 65% to 90% of them singletons, with roughly 5.1% in the top ten. Sequencing used blood. The source is a man aged 40-50 years in good health.

This clone was seen a handful of times. This CDR3 is CASSTQRGVAEAFF. The CDR3 region has the DNA TGTGCCAGCAGCACACAGAGGGGTGTCGCTGAAGCTTTCTTT. The genes are TRBV7-8 and TRBJ1-1; weak D call: TRBD1 (5 bases). The CDR3 is made up of 14 amino acids. CDR1 SGHVS and CDR2 FQNEAQ come from the germline V gene. V was pared by 5 bases and J by 6 bases, with 16 bases between.

The chain is built from TRBV7-9 and TRBJ2-3; D is unresolved. CDR3 size: 14 residues. Germline V gene sequence: CDR1 SEHNR, CDR2 FQNEAQ (reference sequence). Deletions cut 0 bases from V and 6 bases from J, with 10 bases between. The CDR3 sequence is CASSLALLEDTQYF. As DNA, the CDR3 is TGTGCCAGCAGCTTAGCGCTGTTAGAGGATACGCAGTATTTT.

This sequence joins TRBV25-1 and TRBJ1-4; 8 bases are a match to TRBD1. With 5 bases clipped from V and 8 bases from J, the junction kept 4 bases outside the gene matches. The CDR3 contains 13 residues. From germline, CDR1 is MGHDK and CDR2 SYGVNS. CDR3 bases: TGTGCCAGCAGTCGACAGGGGCGGGAAAAACTGTTTTTT. Encoded protein: CASSRQGREKLFF. Full variable domain (remainder filled in from reference TRBV25-1 and TRBJ1-4): EADIYQTPRYLVIGTGKKITLECSQTMGHDKMYWYQQDPGMELHLIHYSYGVNSTEKGDLSSESTVSRIRTEHFPLTLESARPSHTSQYLCASSRQGREKLFFGSGTQLSVL.

This clone was observed a few times. V usage is TRBV21-1 and J usage is TRBJ1-4. TRBV21-1 is described as a pseudogene. CDR3 length: 18 residues. CDR3 amino acids: CASSKARVTGGVGEKLFF. The CDR3 bases are TGTGCCAGCAGCAAAGCTCGGGTTACTGGGGGAGTAGGGGAAAAACTGTTTTTT.

The J gene is TRBJ1-3, the V gene TRBV15; D is ambiguous. The V gene's germline CDR1 is LNHNV and CDR2 YYDKDF (reference sequence). The CDR3 has 15 amino acids. Deletions cut 0 bases from V and 6 bases from J, with 12 bases between. The CDR3 loop reads CATSRDPGTANTIYF. CDR3 DNA: TGTGCCACCAGCAGAGATCCGGGTACGGCAAACACCATATATTTT.

The chain uses TRBV9 and TRBJ2-3; 9 bases are a match to TRBD1. J gave up 5 bases and V 4 bases, and 8 bases lay outside the gene matches. Germline loops: CDR1 SGDLS, CDR2 YYNGEE. This CDR3 is built from 15 residues. For the CDR3, the DNA is TGTGCCAGCAGCCTCGGGACAGGGTTGATAGATACGCAGTATTTT. Amino acids: CASSLGTGLIDTQYF.

The chain has TRBV12-3 or TRBV12-4 and TRBJ2-5; weak D call: TRBD2 (5 bases). CDR3 length: 13 residues. V lost 5 bases and J lost 5, with 12 bases in between. CDR3 in amino acids: CASSEGIGETQYF. The CDR3 DNA is TGTGCCAGCAGTGAGGGTATTGGGGAGACCCAGTACTTC.

The table lists this clone with a count of one. The chain is built from TRBV7-2 and TRBJ2-1, with TRBD2 matching 9 bases. Germline V gives CDR1 SGHTA, CDR2 FQGNSA. V lost 5 bases to trimming and J lost 15 bases; unmatched junction nucleotides: 8. The CDR3 is 12 amino acids. The CDR3 region has the DNA TGTGCCAGCAGCCCATCCGGGACTAGCCTGTTCTTC. The encoded protein is CASSPSGTSLFF.

Only a few counts were recorded for this clone. J is TRBJ2-5 and V is TRBV6-2 or TRBV6-3; D gene uncertain. Germline V gene sequence: CDR1 MNHEY, CDR2 SVGEGT. This CDR3 is built from 13 residues. Trimming shortened V by 5 bases and J by 1 base, and 8 bases separated the two germline ends. CDR3 sequence: CASSLESQETQYF. The CDR3 DNA is TGTGCCAGCAGTCTGGAGAGCCAAGAGACCCAGTACTTC.

V and J are TRBV4-3 and TRBJ2-2; TRBD2 is a possible D gene (6 bases). V was clipped by 1 base and J by 0 bases, with 15 bases between them. In germline, CDR1 is LGHNA, CDR2 YSLEER. This CDR3 has 18 residues. CDR3 DNA: TGCGCCAGCAGCCAAGTGGTGGCTAGCGAGCCGAACACCGGGGAGCTGTTTTTT. It encodes CASSQVVASEPNTGELFF.

This sequence joins TRBV29-1 and TRBJ2-3, with D possibly TRBD1 on 5 matching bases. The CDR3 loop spans 13 amino acids. Germline V CDR1 and CDR2: SQVTM, ANQGSEA. Trimming cost V 1 base and J 4 bases, with 9 bases left between them. CDR3 DNA: TGCAGCGTTGAAGTCGTCAGGGCAGATACGCAGTATTTT. It is translated as CSVEVVRADTQYF.

CDR3 protein: CASSFQGQRGTDTQYF. As DNA, the CDR3 is TGTGCCAGCAGTTTTCAGGGACAACGAGGCACAGATACGCAGTATTTT. This chain joins TRBV27 and TRBJ2-3, with D possibly matching TRBD1 (6 bases). The CDR3 is 16 amino acids. Germline-derived CDR1 and CDR2 are MNHEY and SMNVEV (reference sequence). V was trimmed by 3 bases and J by 1 base, leaving 14 bases between them.

A single count supports this clone. Written as DNA, the CDR3 is TGTGCCAGCAGTCCCCCGTTCGGGACTAGCGATGGTACCGGGGAGCTGTTTTTT. Residues: CASSPPFGTSDGTGELFF. V gene TRBV28 combines with J gene TRBJ2-2, with 10 nucleotides matching TRBD2. V lost 5 bases, J lost 5 bases, and 14 bases stayed unmatched. From germline, CDR1 is MDHEN and CDR2 SYDVKM. The CDR3 sequence is 18 residues long.

V is TRBV15 and J is TRBJ1-5, with a possible D match to TRBD1 (6 bases). Trimming cost V 3 bases and J 4 bases, with 10 bases left between them. Germline V gives CDR1 LNHNV, CDR2 YYDKDF (reference sequence). The CDR3 covers 14 residues. CDR3 bases: TGTGCCACCAGCAGCTACAGGGTGAATCAGCCCCAGCATTTT. This translates into CATSSYRVNQPQHF. Drawing the rest from reference TRBV15 and TRBJ1-5, the complete variable domain is DAMVIQNPRYQVTQFGKPVTLSCSQTLNHNVMYWYQQKSSQAPKLLFHYYDKDFNNEADTPDNFQSRRPNTSFCFLDIRSPGLGDTAMYLCATSSYRVNQPQHFGDGTRLSIL.

This clone ranks as medium-sized. The chain carries TRBV24-1 and TRBJ1-2, with a weak D call TRBD1 (5 bases). Germline-derived CDR1 and CDR2 are KGHDR and SFDVKD. This CDR3 has 14 amino acids. The V gene lost 4 bases and the J gene lost 8 bases, with 16 bases spanning the gap. The CDR3 nucleotides are TGTGCCACCAGTGAGGGGGACCGACCGCGGGGCTACACCTTC. Its protein product is CATSEGDRPRGYTF.

In its sample, this clone was seen once. V and J are TRBV11-2 and TRBJ2-2; 11 nucleotides align to TRBD2. From germline, CDR1 is SGHAT and CDR2 FQNNGV. V gave up 2 bases and J gave up 1 base; unmatched junction bases: 0. The CDR3 spans 16 residues. CDR3 nucleotides: TGTGCCAGCAGCTTACTAGCGGGGGGGAACACCGGGGAGCTGTTTTTT. Amino acids: CASSLLAGGNTGELFF.

The chain's CDR3 is CASSLDGSGGGYEQYF. In nucleotides, the CDR3 is TGCGCCAGCAGCTTGGATGGTTCGGGTGGGGGTTACGAGCAGTACTTC. The J gene is TRBJ2-7, the V gene TRBV5-1; the D call may be TRBD1 or TRBD2 (5 bases each). CDR1 and CDR2 from the germline V gene are SGHRS and YFSETQ. The CDR3 length is 16 residues. Trimming stripped 0 bases from V and 4 bases from J, with 17 bases between.

The V call is TRBV7-3, the J call TRBJ1-1, with a weak D call TRBD1 (5 bases). This CDR3 contains 13 residues. The V end was cut by 1 base, the J end by 3 bases, with 6 bases between. The V gene's germline CDR1 is SGHTA and CDR2 FQGTGA. The CDR3 loop reads CASSLRGDTEAFF. In nucleotides, the CDR3 is TGTGCCAGCAGCTTAAGGGGGGACACTGAAGCTTTCTTT.

The chain combines TRBV9 with TRBJ2-6; no firm D call. The CDR3 runs 16 residues. Trimming took 0 bases from V and 0 from J, leaving 7 bases between them. The germline CDR1 and CDR2 sequences are SGDLS and YYNGEE. CDR3: CASSVGAYSGANVLTF. DNA for the CDR3: TGTGCCAGCAGCGTAGGGGCCTACTCTGGGGCCAACGTCCTGACTTTC.

DNA of the CDR3: TGTGCCAGCAGCGCCCGGGACAGGGGATACAATGAGCAGTTCTTC. Its protein product is CASSARDRGYNEQFF. This rearrangement joins TRBV9 to TRBJ2-1, with 10 bases that match TRBD1. Germline V gene lookup returns CDR1 SGDLS and CDR2 YYNGEE. The CDR3 contains 15 residues. V was clipped by 3 bases and J by 4 bases; unmatched bases: 4.

V is TRBV5-1 and J is TRBJ2-5; the D gene is possibly TRBD1 (6 bases). Trimming removed 2 bases at V and 4 bases at J, with 12 bases between. The CDR3 runs 14 residues. Germline-derived CDR1 and CDR2 are SGHRS and YFSETQ. The CDR3 region is CASSFWLGGETQYF. The CDR3 region has the DNA TGCGCCAGCAGCTTTTGGCTAGGGGGAGAGACCCAGTACTTC.

The V and J genes are TRBV29-1 and TRBJ2-3; 7 bases are shared with TRBD2. This CDR3 spans 16 amino acids. Germline trimming cut 3 bases from V and 2 bases from J; bases unmatched to any gene: 11. Germline CDR1 reads SQVTM; CDR2 reads ANQGSEA. The CDR3 sequence: CSVDRGPSGVTDTQYF. CDR3 nucleotides: TGCAGCGTTGATCGGGGTCCTAGCGGAGTCACAGATACGCAGTATTTT.

V and J are TRBV24-1 and TRBJ1-2; D is possibly TRBD1 (5 bases). CDR3 length equals 15 residues. CDR1 is KGHDR, CDR2 SFDVKD, per germline. Between the trimmed V and J ends, which lost 4 bases and 8 bases, there was a span of 19 bases. The CDR3 here is CATSDPVGPGGGYTF. The CDR3 DNA reads TGTGCCACCAGTGACCCCGTGGGGCCGGGAGGCGGCTACACCTTC.

The chain couples TRBV7-2 to TRBJ2-3; D ambiguous. The germline V and J ends were trimmed by 3 bases and 5 bases, with 3 bases remaining between them. The CDR3 has 11 amino acids. Germline CDR1 and CDR2: SGHTA and FQGNSA. CDR3 amino acids: CASSFIDTQYF. In DNA form, the CDR3 reads TGTGCCAGCAGCTTTATAGATACGCAGTATTTT.

This clone is a singleton in its sample. The rearrangement links TRBV6-1 to TRBJ1-4, with TRBD1 as a possible D gene (6 bases). Trimming cost V 2 bases and J 0 bases, with 10 bases left between them. There are 16 residues in the CDR3. Germline V gives CDR1 MNHNS, CDR2 SASEGT. The CDR3 region has the DNA TGTGCCAGCAGTGAAAAGGCAGGGGCAACTAATGAAAAACTGTTTTTT. Translating it yields CASSEKAGATNEKLFF.